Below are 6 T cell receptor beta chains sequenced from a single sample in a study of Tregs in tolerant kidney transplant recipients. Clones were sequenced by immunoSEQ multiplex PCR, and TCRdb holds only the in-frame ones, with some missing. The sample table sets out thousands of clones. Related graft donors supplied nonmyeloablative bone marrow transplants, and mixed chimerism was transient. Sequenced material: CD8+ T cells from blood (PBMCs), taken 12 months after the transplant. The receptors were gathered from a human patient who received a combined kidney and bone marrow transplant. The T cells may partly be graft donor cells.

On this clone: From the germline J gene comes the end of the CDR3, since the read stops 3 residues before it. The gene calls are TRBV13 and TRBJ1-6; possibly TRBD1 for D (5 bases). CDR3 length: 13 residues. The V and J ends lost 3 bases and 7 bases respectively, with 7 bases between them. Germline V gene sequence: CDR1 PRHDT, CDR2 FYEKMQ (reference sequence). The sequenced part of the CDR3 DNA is TGTGCCAGCAGCTTCGGGGGAAATTCACCC. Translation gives CASSFGGNSP. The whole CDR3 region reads CASSFGGNSPLHF.

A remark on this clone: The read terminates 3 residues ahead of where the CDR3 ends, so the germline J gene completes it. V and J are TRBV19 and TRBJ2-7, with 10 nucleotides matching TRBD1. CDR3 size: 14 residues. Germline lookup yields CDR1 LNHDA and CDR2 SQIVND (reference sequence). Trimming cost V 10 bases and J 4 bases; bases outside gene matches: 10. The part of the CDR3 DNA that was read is TGTGCCACCGGGACAGGGGTGGGTGTTTACGAG. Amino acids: CATGTGVGVYE. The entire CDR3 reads CATGTGVGVYEQYF.

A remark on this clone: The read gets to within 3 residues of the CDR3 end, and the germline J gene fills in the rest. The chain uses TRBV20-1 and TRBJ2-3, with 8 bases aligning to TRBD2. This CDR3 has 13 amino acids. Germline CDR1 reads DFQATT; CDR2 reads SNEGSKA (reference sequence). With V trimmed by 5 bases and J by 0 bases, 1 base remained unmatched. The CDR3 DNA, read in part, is TGCAGTGCTCGGGGGGGGAGCACAGATACG. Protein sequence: CSARGGSTDT. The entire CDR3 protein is CSARGGSTDTQYF.

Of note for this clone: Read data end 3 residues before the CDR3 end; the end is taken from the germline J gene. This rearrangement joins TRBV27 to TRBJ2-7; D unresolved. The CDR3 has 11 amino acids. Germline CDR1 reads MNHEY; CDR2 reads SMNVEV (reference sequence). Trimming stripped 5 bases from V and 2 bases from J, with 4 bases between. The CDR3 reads CASSNTYEQYF. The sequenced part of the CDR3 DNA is TGTGCCAGCAGTAACACCTACGAG.

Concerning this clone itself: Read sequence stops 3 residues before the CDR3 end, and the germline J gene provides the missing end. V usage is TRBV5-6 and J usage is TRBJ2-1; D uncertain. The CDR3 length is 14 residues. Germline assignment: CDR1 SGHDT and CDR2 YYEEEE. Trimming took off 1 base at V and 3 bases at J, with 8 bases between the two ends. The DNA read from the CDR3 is TGTGCCAGCAGCTTGTTTCCGTACTACAATGAG. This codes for CASSLFPYYNE. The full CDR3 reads CASSLFPYYNEQFF.

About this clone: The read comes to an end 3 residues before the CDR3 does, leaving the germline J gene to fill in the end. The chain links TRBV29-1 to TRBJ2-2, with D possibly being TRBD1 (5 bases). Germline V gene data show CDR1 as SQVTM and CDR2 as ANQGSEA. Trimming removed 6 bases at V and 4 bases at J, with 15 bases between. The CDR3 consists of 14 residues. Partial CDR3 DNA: TGCAGCGTAGTACAGAATCAGGGCACCGGGGAG. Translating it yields CSVVQNQGTGE. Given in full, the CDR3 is CSVVQNQGTGELFF.